This TCR beta chain was sequenced in a study of blood T cell repertoires in COVID-19. Looking at the study overall: Some COVID-19 samples were acute and others convalescent; all came from the United States, Italy and Spain. Sources were T cells, B-cell-depleted T cells, or PBMCs; the material itself was cDNA or gDNA.

The CDR3 spans 14 residues. V dropped 0 bases and J dropped 4 bases, with 9 bases sitting between them. Germline values: CDR1 GTSNPN, CDR2 SVGIG (reference sequence). Seattle participants joined during active infection and were tracked over time. TCRdb's table, derived via immunoSEQ multiplex PCR, lists solely in-frame clones and lacks some. Of about 210,000 clones listed, 82% were seen once; the top ten hold about 8%. The chain links TRBV30 to TRBJ2-2; no definite D call. The sample taken for sequencing was peripheral blood. This TCR was sampled from a woman aged 60-75 years with COVID-19, enrolled during active disease. The CDR3 sequence: CAWSVSMSTGELFF. The CDR3, as DNA: TGTGCCTGGAGTGTATCCATGTCCACCGGGGAGCTGTTTTTT. Looking up the rest from reference TRBV30 and TRBJ2-2 gives the full variable domain: SQTIHQWPATLVQPVGSPLSLECTVEGTSNPNLYWYRQAAGRGLQLLFYSVGIGQISSEVPQNLSASRPQDRQFILSSKKLLLSDSGFYLCAWSVSMSTGELFFGEGSRLTVL.